One TCR beta chain is described in this entry. The CDR3 length is 16 residues. CDR1 is LNHDA, CDR2 SQIVND, per germline (reference sequence). With 3 bases removed from V and 1 base from J, the gap between germline ends came to 13 bases. This PCR relied on a set of 60 Vbeta primers and 13 Jbeta primers. Profiled with immunoSEQ multiplex PCR; TCRdb holds only in-frame clones, not every one. The sample includes fewer than 200,000 clones, approximately 80% of them seen just once. This sample stems from a study of cytomegalovirus exposure and HLA in healthy donors. This TCR derives from a woman in her forties or fifties in good health and CMV-seronegative. The sequenced material came from PBMCs. This chain connects TRBV19 to TRBJ1-5; weak D call: TRBD1 (6 bases). In DNA, the CDR3 is TGTGCCAGTAGTATCTTGCTGGGGGCAAGCAATCAGCCCCAGCATTTT. This codes for CASSILLGASNQPQHF.